The 2 T cell receptor beta chains listed next were all sequenced from one sample in a study of T-cell memory formation after mild COVID-19. One entry per CDR3 protein results from TCRdb running MiXCR on the 5' RACE reads. The sample lists fewer than 300,000 distinct CDR3 sequences, over 15% occurring once. The sample was PBMCs or a T cell subset sorted from them (not recorded which). These receptors all stem from a man younger than 35 who had mild COVID-19 (a few samples of this study predate the infection). Cell type and time point are not known.

The chain is built from TRBV5-1 and TRBJ2-5, with D perhaps given as TRBD1 or TRBD2 (5 bases each). The CDR3 totals 14 residues. Germline V gives CDR1 SGHRS, CDR2 YFSETQ. Trimming stripped 0 bases from V and 4 bases from J, with 10 bases between. In DNA form, the CDR3 reads TGCGCCAGCAGCTTGGCGGGACCACCAGAGACCCAGTACTTC. It encodes CASSLAGPPETQYF.

This clonotype was detected a few times. This chain connects TRBV29-1 to TRBJ1-1; a possible D gene is TRBD1 (5 bases). This CDR3 has 12 residues. The V and J ends lost 7 bases and 0 bases respectively, with 9 bases between them. CDR1 SQVTM and CDR2 ANQGSEA come from the germline V gene. The CDR3 sequence: CSAGTLNTEAFF. The CDR3 DNA reads as TGCAGCGCAGGGACCTTGAACACTGAAGCTTTCTTT.